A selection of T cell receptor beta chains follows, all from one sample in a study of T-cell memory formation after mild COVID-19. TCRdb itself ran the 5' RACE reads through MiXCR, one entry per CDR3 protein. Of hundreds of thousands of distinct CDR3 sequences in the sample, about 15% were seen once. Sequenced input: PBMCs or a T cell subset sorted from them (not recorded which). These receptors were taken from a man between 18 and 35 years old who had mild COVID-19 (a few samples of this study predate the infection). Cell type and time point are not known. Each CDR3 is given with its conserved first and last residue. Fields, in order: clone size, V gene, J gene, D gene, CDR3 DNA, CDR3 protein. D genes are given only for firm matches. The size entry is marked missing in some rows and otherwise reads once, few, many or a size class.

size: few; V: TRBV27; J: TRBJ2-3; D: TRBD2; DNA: TGTGCCAGCAGTTTATCCCCCAGCGGGGGAGGTGATACGCAGTATTTT; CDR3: CASSLSPSGGGDTQYF
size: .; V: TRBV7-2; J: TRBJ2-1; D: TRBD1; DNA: TGTGCCAGCAGCTCATCCGGACAGGGCAGAAACGTTTTCTTC; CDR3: CASSSSGQGRNVFF
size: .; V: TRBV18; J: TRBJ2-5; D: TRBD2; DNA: TGTGCCAGCTCACAGACTAGCGCCGAAGAGACCCAGTACTTC; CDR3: CASSQTSAEETQYF
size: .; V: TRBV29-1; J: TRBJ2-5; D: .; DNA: TGCAGTGTGGTGACCCGTTGGAATATTGAGACCCAGTACTTC; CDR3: CSVVTRWNIETQYF
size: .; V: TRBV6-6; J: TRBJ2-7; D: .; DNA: TGTGCCAGCAGTTACTCGACCGGCGAGCAGTACTTC; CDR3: CASSYSTGEQYF
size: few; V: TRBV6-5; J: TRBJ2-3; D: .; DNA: TGTGCCAGCAGTTACTCTAGCTCGGATACGCAGTATTTT; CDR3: CASSYSSSDTQYF
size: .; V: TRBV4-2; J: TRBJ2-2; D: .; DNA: TGTGCCAGCAGCCAAGGTGTACAGACCTTAACCGGGGAGCTGTTTTTT; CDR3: CASSQGVQTLTGELFF
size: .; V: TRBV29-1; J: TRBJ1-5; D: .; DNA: TGCAGCGTTGAAATAGCAGGGTTAAATCAGCCCCAGCATTTT; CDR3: CSVEIAGLNQPQHF
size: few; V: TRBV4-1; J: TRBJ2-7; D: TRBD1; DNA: TGCGCCAGCAGCCAAGTCTCCTTTAGGACAGGAGAATACGAGCAGTACTTC; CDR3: CASSQVSFRTGEYEQYF
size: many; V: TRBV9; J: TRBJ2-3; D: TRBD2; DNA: TGTGCCAGCAGCGTAGAGTGGGGGGGAACAGATACGCAGTATTTT; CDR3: CASSVEWGGTDTQYF
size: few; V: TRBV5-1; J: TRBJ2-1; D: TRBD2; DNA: TGCGCCAGCAGCTTGTCCGGGGGGGGGAATGAGCAGTTCTTC; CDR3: CASSLSGGGNEQFF
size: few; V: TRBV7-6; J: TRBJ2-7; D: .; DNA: TGTGCCAGCAGCTTAGTGAGACAGGACTTCTACGAGCAGTACTTC; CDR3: CASSLVRQDFYEQYF
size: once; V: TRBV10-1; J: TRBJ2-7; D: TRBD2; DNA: TGCGCCAGCGGGGGAGCGGGGGGGTCCCACGAGCAGTACTTC; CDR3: CASGGAGGSHEQYF
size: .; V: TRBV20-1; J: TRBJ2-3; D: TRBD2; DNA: TGCAGTGCTAGAGATAACCTAGCGGGGACAGATACGCAGTATTTT; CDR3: CSARDNLAGTDTQYF
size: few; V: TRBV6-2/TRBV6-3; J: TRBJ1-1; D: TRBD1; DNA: TGTGCCAGCAGTTACTCGATTATGCAGGGGGCGATTAACACTGAAGCTTTCTTT; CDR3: CASSYSIMQGAINTEAFF
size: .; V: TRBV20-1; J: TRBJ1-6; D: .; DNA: TGCAGTGCCACCCCGTCAGGGGTTAATAATTCACCCCTCCACTTT; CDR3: CSATPSGVNNSPLHF
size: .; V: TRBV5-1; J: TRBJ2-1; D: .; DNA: TGCGCCAGCAGCTCGGCGGGGAGCTCCTACAATGAGCAGTTCTTC; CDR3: CASSSAGSSYNEQFF
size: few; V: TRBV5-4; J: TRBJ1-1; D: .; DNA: TGTGCCAGCAGAGACATTAGGAACACTGAAGCTTTCTTT; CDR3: CASRDIRNTEAFF
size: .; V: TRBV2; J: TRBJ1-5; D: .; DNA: TGTGCCAGCAGTGAAGGGGACAAAAATCAGCCCCAGCATTTT; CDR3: CASSEGDKNQPQHF
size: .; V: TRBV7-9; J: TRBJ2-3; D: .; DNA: TGTGCCAGCAGCGGTGGGACGCGGTGGGCAGATACGCAGTATTTT; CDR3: CASSGGTRWADTQYF
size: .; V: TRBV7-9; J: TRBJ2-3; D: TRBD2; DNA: TGTGCCAGCAGCTTAGTGACTAGCGGAGACACAGATACGCAGTATTTT; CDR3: CASSLVTSGDTDTQYF
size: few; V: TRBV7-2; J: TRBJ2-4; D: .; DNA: TGTGCCAGCAGCGACAGGAAAAACATTCAGTACTTC; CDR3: CASSDRKNIQYF
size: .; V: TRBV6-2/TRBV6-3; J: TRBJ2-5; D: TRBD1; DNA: TGTGCCAGCAAAGAAGGACCATGGACAGGGCGCCAGGGAGAGACCCAGTACTTC; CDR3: CASKEGPWTGRQGETQYF
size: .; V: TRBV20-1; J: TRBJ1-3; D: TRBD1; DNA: TGCAGTGCTTGGGACAGTAAGGATAGAAACACCATATATTTT; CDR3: CSAWDSKDRNTIYF
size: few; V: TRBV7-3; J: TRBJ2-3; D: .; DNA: TGTGCCAGCAGCCCCGACCCCGTAACAGATACGCAGTATTTT; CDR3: CASSPDPVTDTQYF
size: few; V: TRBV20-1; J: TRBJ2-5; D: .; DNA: TGCAGTGCTAACGAGTTAGAGACCCAGTACTTC; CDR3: CSANELETQYF
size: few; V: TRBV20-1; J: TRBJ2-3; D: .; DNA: TGCAGTGCTAGCTTCCGGGGGACGGTTTTTACAGATACGCAGTATTTT; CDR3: CSASFRGTVFTDTQYF
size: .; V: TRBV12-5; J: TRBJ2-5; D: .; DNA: TGTGCTAGTGCCGAGCGGGTACAAGAGACCCAGTACTTC; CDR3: CASAERVQETQYF
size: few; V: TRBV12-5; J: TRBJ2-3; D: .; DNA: TGTGCTAGTGGTCTCGGGTCTACTAGCACAGATACGCAGTATTTT; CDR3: CASGLGSTSTDTQYF
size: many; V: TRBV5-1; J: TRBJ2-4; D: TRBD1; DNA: TGCGCCAGCAGCCCGGGACAGATAGCCAAAAACATTCAGTACTTC; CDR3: CASSPGQIAKNIQYF